The next 12 T cell receptor beta chains were all read from a single sample in a study of CD8+ T cells in alopecia areata. As the sequencing template, cDNA was produced by extracting RNA and reverse transcribing it. Assay: immunoSEQ multiplex PCR; the TCRdb copy retains only in-frame clones and omits some. The sample gives about 110,000 clones, approximately 50% of which show up once; roughly 25% is in the top ten. Sequencing input: NKG2D-low CD8+ T cells sorted from blood. The receptors shown here come from a human donor with alopecia areata.

This clone was recorded a few times. The chain employs TRBV6-5 and TRBJ1-1; D unresolved. V was pared by 3 bases and J by 6 bases, with 11 bases between. This CDR3 is 13 amino acids long. CDR1 MNHEY and CDR2 SVGAGI come from the germline V gene. The CDR3 loop reads CASSYPPPAEAFF. CDR3 in DNA: TGTGCCAGCAGTTATCCCCCCCCCGCTGAAGCTTTCTTT.

In its sample, this clone was seen once. The chain recombines TRBV28 with TRBJ2-1, with a possible D match to TRBD2 (6 bases). V was pared by 6 bases and J by 8 bases, with 11 bases between. In germline, CDR1 is MDHEN, CDR2 SYDVKM. The CDR3 totals 12 residues. The chain's CDR3 is CASRGRSDEQFF. CDR3 nucleotides: TGTGCCAGCAGGGGGAGGTCAGATGAGCAGTTCTTC.

The chain uses TRBV2 and TRBJ2-1; D not certain. The CDR3 runs 15 residues. Germline-derived CDR1 and CDR2 are SNHLY and FYNNEI. V was shortened by 3 bases and J by 0 bases, with 9 bases between the two germline ends. The CDR3 nucleotides are TGTGCCAGCAGTGAGGGCAGAAACTCCTACAATGAGCAGTTCTTC. Protein product: CASSEGRNSYNEQFF.

V and J are TRBV13 and TRBJ2-7; 7 positions match TRBD1. Trimming cost V 2 bases and J 2 bases; bases outside gene matches: 3. Germline assignment: CDR1 PRHDT and CDR2 FYEKMQ (reference sequence). The CDR3 loop spans 14 amino acids. CDR3 residues: CASSLYRGAYEQYF. Written as DNA, the CDR3 is TGTGCCAGCAGCTTATACAGGGGAGCCTACGAGCAGTACTTC.

The rearrangement uses TRBV2 and TRBJ2-7; possible D gene TRBD1, 6 bases. Per germline, CDR1 SNHLY and CDR2 FYNNEI. V was shortened by 5 bases and J by 4 bases, with 15 bases between the two germline ends. The CDR3 extends over 14 amino acids. The DNA for the CDR3 is TGTGCCAGCAGTACCCTGGGACAAGAATACGAGCAGTACTTC. Its translation is CASSTLGQEYEQYF. Full variable domain (rest looked up from reference TRBV2 and TRBJ2-7): EPEVTQTPSHQVTQMGQEVILRCVPISNHLYFYWYRQILGQKVEFLVSFYNNEISEKSEIFDDQFSVERPDGSNFTLKIRSTKLEDSAMYFCASSTLGQEYEQYFGPGTRLTVT.

This clone has more than one count but fewer than ten. V is TRBV27 and J is TRBJ2-7; no definite D call. The germline gives CDR1 MNHEY, CDR2 SMNVEV (reference sequence). V gave up 0 bases and J gave up 6 bases, with 12 bases separating them. This CDR3 spans 14 amino acids. The CDR3 coding sequence is TGTGCCAGCAGTTTATCGACGGGCCCGGCCGAGCAGTACTTC. As protein: CASSLSTGPAEQYF.

A word on this clone: At one end, the junction sequence differs from germline, possibly due to a read error. The chain employs TRBV7-7 and TRBJ2-7, with 8 bases aligning to TRBD1. The CDR3 extends over 13 amino acids. Germline CDR1 is SSHAT and CDR2 is FNYEAQ (reference sequence). Written as DNA, the CDR3 is TGTGCTAGCAGCCCAGGGACAGGCTACGAGCAGTACTTC. This gives the protein CASSPGTGYEQYF.

This clone was seen more than once but under ten times. The chain links TRBV28 to TRBJ2-7; 7 nucleotides agree with TRBD1. The V segment lost 6 bases and the J segment 4 bases; nucleotides outside the gene matches: 15. The CDR3 contains 16 residues. CDR1 is MDHEN, CDR2 SYDVKM, per germline. The CDR3 sequence is CASSPSARAQGYEQYF. The CDR3 coding sequence is TGTGCCAGCAGCCCGAGTGCGCGCGCACAGGGGTACGAGCAGTACTTC.

This chain links TRBV5-6 with TRBJ2-1; 13 bases align to TRBD2. Trimming at V came to 7 bases and at J to 4 bases, leaving 2 bases not matched to a gene. Germline CDR1 is SGHDT and CDR2 is YYEEEE. The CDR3 totals 14 residues. This CDR3 reads CASGGLAGYNEQFF. The DNA for the CDR3 is TGTGCCAGCGGGGGACTAGCGGGATACAATGAGCAGTTCTTC. Variable domain in full (rest from reference TRBV5-6 and TRBJ2-1): DAGVTQSPTHLIKTRGQQVTLRCSPKSGHDTVSWYQQALGQGPQFIFQYYEEEERQRGNFPDRFSGHQFPNYSSELNVNALLLGDSALYLCASGGLAGYNEQFFGPGTRLTVL.

The chain uses TRBV27 and TRBJ2-7, with 9 positions matching TRBD2. The J segment lost 5 bases and the V segment lost 7 bases, leaving 12 bases of the junction unmatched. The CDR3 spans 15 residues. Germline V CDR1 and CDR2: MNHEY, SMNVEV (reference sequence). The CDR3 coding sequence is TGTGCCAGCACCCCCCTAGCGGGATTCATCGACGAGCAGTACTTC. It codes for CASTPLAGFIDEQYF.

V usage is TRBV14 and J usage is TRBJ2-1; D gene uncertain. The length of the CDR3 is 16 residues. V lost 4 bases, J lost 4 bases, and 17 bases lay in between. CDR1 and CDR2 (germline): SGHDN, FVKESK. The CDR3 is CASSPFWAGDYNEQFF. CDR3 in DNA: TGTGCCAGCAGCCCGTTTTGGGCAGGCGATTACAATGAGCAGTTCTTC.

This chain connects TRBV11-1 to TRBJ1-5, with a possible D match to TRBD1 (5 bases). Trimming left V 0 bases short and J 2 bases short, with 8 bases between. Germline V gene sequence: CDR1 SGHAT, CDR2 FQDESV (reference sequence). This CDR3 has 15 residues. CDR3 nucleotides: TGTGCCAGCAGCTTAGCAGGGGAGGGCAATCAGCCCCAGCATTTT. It translates to CASSLAGEGNQPQHF.